These 30 T cell receptor beta chains originate from one sample sequenced in a study of T cell responses to AZD1222 COVID-19 vaccine. Assay: immunoSEQ multiplex PCR; the TCRdb copy retains only in-frame clones and omits some. The sample has approximately 82,000 clones; 90% to 95% are singletons. The sequencing used peripheral blood, collected on day 0 of AZD1222 vaccination. These receptors were obtained from an adult in good health.

This chain joins TRBV4-1 and TRBJ2-2; D is undetermined. The CDR3 is 15 residues long. Trimming cost V 0 bases and J 1 base, with 6 bases left between them. The germline V gene encodes CDR1 MGHRA and CDR2 YSYEKL. CDR3 protein: CASSQEGRNTGELFF. DNA for the CDR3: TGCGCCAGCAGCCAAGAAGGCCGGAACACCGGGGAGCTGTTTTTT.

In this sample, this clone turned up a few times. The chain combines TRBV6-6 with TRBJ1-2; no clear D. The ends were cut back, 2 bases at V and 8 bases at J, with 15 bases in the middle. This CDR3 is built from 14 residues. Germline CDR1 MNHNY, CDR2 SVGAGI (reference sequence). CDR3 loop: CASSYISTSGGYTF. CDR3 sequence (DNA): TGTGCCAGCAGTTACATTTCGACCAGCGGGGGCTACACCTTC.

V usage is TRBV29-1 and J usage is TRBJ2-5, with D unresolved. CDR3 length: 13 residues. V was clipped by 3 bases and J by 4 bases, with 12 bases between them. Germline CDR1 reads SQVTM; CDR2 reads ANQGSEA. CDR3 residues: CSVELRLRETQYF. As DNA, the CDR3 is TGCAGCGTTGAGCTCCGGCTACGAGAGACCCAGTACTTC.

This chain joins TRBV5-1 and TRBJ2-7; D not certain. V lost 0 bases to trimming and J lost 0 bases, with 13 bases between them. The CDR3 extends over 16 amino acids. Looked up from germline, CDR1 is SGHRS and CDR2 is YFSETQ. The CDR3 is CASSLGSLWSSYEQYF. CDR3 DNA: TGCGCCAGCAGCTTGGGCAGTCTGTGGAGCTCCTACGAGCAGTACTTC. The whole variable domain, remainder taken from reference TRBV5-1 and TRBJ2-7, is KAGVTQTPRYLIKTRGQQVTLSCSPISGHRSVSWYQQTPGQGLQFLFEYFSETQRNKGNFPGRFSGRQFSNSRSEMNVSTLELGDSALYLCASSLGSLWSSYEQYFGPGTRLTVT.

The rearrangement joins TRBV18 to TRBJ1-1; D might be TRBD1 (5 bases). This CDR3 spans 12 amino acids. V lost 6 bases and J 2 bases, leaving 7 bases between the germline ends. Germline values: CDR1 KGHSH, CDR2 LQKENI. The CDR3 loop reads CASSGANTEAFF. The CDR3 DNA reads as TGTGCCAGCTCCGGGGCAAACACTGAAGCTTTCTTT.

This clone was observed a single time. The chain joins TRBV27 to TRBJ2-3; perhaps TRBD1 as D (5 bases). Germline lookup yields CDR1 MNHEY and CDR2 SMNVEV (reference sequence). The CDR3 consists of 15 residues. Trimming took off 6 bases at V and 3 bases at J, with 16 bases between the two ends. The CDR3 DNA sequence: TGTGCCAGCAGCCTGGGGCCCTGGGGTACAGATACGCAGTATTTT. This gives the protein CASSLGPWGTDTQYF.

The chain joins TRBV5-4 to TRBJ2-3; 9 bases line up with TRBD2. Germline V gene lookup returns CDR1 SGHNT and CDR2 YYREEE (reference sequence). Trimming took 4 bases from V and 4 from J; bases not matched to a gene: 7. The CDR3 length is 15 residues. CDR3 DNA sequence: TGTGCCAGCAGCATACCGGGACTAGCCTCAGATACGCAGTATTTT. It encodes CASSIPGLASDTQYF.

The V and J genes are TRBV6-5 and TRBJ2-7; TRBD2 aligns across 13 bases. This CDR3 has 15 amino acids. Trimming removed 6 bases from V and 6 bases from J; junction bases left unmatched: 8. Germline V lookup: CDR1 MNHEY, CDR2 SVGAGI. CDR3 residues: CASRAGTSGVGEQYF. CDR3 coding DNA: TGTGCCAGCAGGGCCGGGACTAGCGGGGTGGGCGAGCAGTACTTC.

The genes are TRBV9 and TRBJ2-5, with 10 bases matching TRBD2. This CDR3 has 16 amino acids. CDR1 and CDR2 (germline): SGDLS, YYNGEE. Trimming took 2 bases from V and 1 from J; bases not matched to a gene: 5. The CDR3 sequence is CASSVVSGGFQETQYF. In DNA form, the CDR3 reads TGTGCCAGCAGCGTGGTTAGCGGGGGGTTCCAAGAGACCCAGTACTTC. Full variable domain (missing parts from reference TRBV9 and TRBJ2-5): DSGVTQTPKHLITATGQRVTLRCSPRSGDLSVYWYQQSLDQGLQFLIQYYNGEERAKGNILERFSAQQFPDLHSELNLSSLELGDSALYFCASSVVSGGFQETQYFGPGTRLLVL.

This chain joins TRBV25-1 and TRBJ2-5, with no clear D. The CDR3 totals 12 residues. Trimming took 6 bases from V and 7 from J, leaving 12 bases between them. CDR1 and CDR2 (germline): MGHDK, SYGVNS. The CDR3 DNA is TGTGCCAGCAGCGGGCCCCCCCTGACCCAGTACTTC. It codes for CASSGPPLTQYF.

With regard to this clone: The identical CDR3 is also encoded by other nucleotide sequences in the sample. The V call is TRBV10-3, the J call TRBJ2-3; maybe TRBD2 (6 bases). V lost 5 bases and J lost 3, with 15 bases in between. The V gene's germline CDR1 is ENHRY and CDR2 SYGVKD. The CDR3 runs 15 residues. As DNA, the CDR3 is TGTGCCATCAGTCGGGACTTTGGGTCGACAGATACGCAGTATTTT. Amino acid sequence: CAISRDFGSTDTQYF.

The chain recombines TRBV6-5 with TRBJ2-7; 7 nucleotides agree with TRBD2. V trimming: 2 bases; J trimming: 2 bases; junction bases outside the gene matches: 6. There are 15 residues in the CDR3. Germline V gene sequence: CDR1 MNHEY, CDR2 SVGAGI. This CDR3 is CASSYGTGGTYEQYF. As DNA, the CDR3 is TGTGCCAGCAGTTACGGGACGGGAGGCACCTACGAGCAGTACTTC.

This chain joins TRBV6-5 and TRBJ1-1; the D gene is possibly TRBD1 (5 bases). CDR3 size: 14 residues. CDR1 is MNHEY, CDR2 SVGAGI, per germline. V lost 4 bases and J lost 1, with 10 bases in between. The CDR3 loop is CASSFSGGNTEAFF. CDR3 in DNA: TGTGCCAGCAGTTTTTCTGGGGGGAACACTGAAGCTTTCTTT.

The chain carries TRBV7-3 and TRBJ2-3; 15 bases are a match to TRBD2. This CDR3 contains 17 residues. V lost 3 bases, J lost 3 bases, and 4 bases stayed unmatched. The V gene's germline CDR1 is SGHTA and CDR2 FQGTGA. CDR3 region: CASSFQGLAGGTDTQYF. In nucleotides, the CDR3 is TGTGCCAGCAGCTTTCAGGGACTAGCGGGGGGTACAGATACGCAGTATTTT.

The chain is built from TRBV18 and TRBJ1-4; D is uncertain. The V end was cut by 0 bases, the J end by 2 bases, with 7 bases between. Germline CDR1 is KGHSH and CDR2 is LQKENI. The CDR3 is made up of 15 amino acids. The CDR3: CASSPPSVTNEKLFF. The CDR3 DNA is TGTGCCAGCTCACCACCCAGCGTTACTAATGAAAAACTGTTTTTT.

This clone has more than one count but fewer than ten. The chain links TRBV2 to TRBJ2-7; a possible D gene is TRBD2 (5 bases). The CDR3 runs 13 residues. Germline CDR1 reads SNHLY; CDR2 reads FYNNEI. Trimming shortened V by 2 bases and J by 6 bases, and 11 bases separated the two germline ends. This chain's CDR3 is CASSELVAGEQYF. CDR3 bases: TGTGCCAGCAGTGAATTAGTGGCGGGCGAGCAGTACTTC.

This clone showed up just once. CDR3 nucleotide sequence: TGTGCCAGCAGCTTATCTATGAACACTGAAGCTTTCTTT. Translation gives CASSLSMNTEAFF. The V call is TRBV11-2, the J call TRBJ1-1; the D is unclear. V lost 2 bases to trimming and J lost 0 bases, with 4 bases between them. The germline V gene has CDR1 SGHAT and CDR2 FQNNGV. This CDR3 has 13 residues.

The V and J genes are TRBV7-9 and TRBJ1-1; D may be TRBD1 (6 bases). Germline V gene data show CDR1 as SEHNR and CDR2 as FQNEAQ (reference sequence). The CDR3 is 14 amino acids. Trimming took off 1 base at V and 6 bases at J, with 12 bases between the two ends. The CDR3 nucleotides read TGTGCCAGCAGCTTAGTCGAGGGGGTGGCTGAAGCTTTCTTT. Amino acids: CASSLVEGVAEAFF.

J is TRBJ1-6 and V is TRBV18; 7 nucleotides agree with TRBD1. Trimming took 2 bases from V and 0 from J; bases not matched to a gene: 4. The CDR3 sequence is 17 residues long. CDR1 and CDR2 from the germline V gene are KGHSH and LQKENI. CDR3 sequence (DNA): TGTGCCAGCTCACCAACAGGGGCCAGCTCCTATAATTCACCCCTCCACTTT. It translates to CASSPTGASSYNSPLHF.

CDR3 protein: CASSLAGTAGVEKLFF. In DNA form, the CDR3 reads TGCGCCAGCAGCTTGGCCGGGACGGCTGGAGTTGAAAAACTGTTTTTT. The chain couples TRBV5-1 to TRBJ1-4; weak D call: TRBD1 (5 bases). Trimming cost V 0 bases and J 7 bases, with 16 bases left between them. The CDR3 is made up of 16 amino acids. Per germline, CDR1 SGHRS and CDR2 YFSETQ.

The rearrangement joins TRBV6-2 or TRBV6-3 to TRBJ2-2; 8 bases are shared with TRBD2. Germline lookup yields CDR1 MNHEY and CDR2 SVGEGT. The CDR3 extends over 16 amino acids. The J segment lost 4 bases and the V segment lost 4 bases, leaving 8 bases of the junction unmatched. CDR3 DNA sequence: TGTGCCAGCAGTTCGGGGGCGGGGGGACCCACCGGGGAGCTGTTTTTT. Its translation is CASSSGAGGPTGELFF.

The chain has TRBV3-1 (or the pseudogene TRBV3-2) and TRBJ2-7, with no clear D. Germline CDR1 LGHDT, CDR2 YNNKEL (reference sequence). This CDR3 is 12 amino acids long. Trimming took 4 bases from V and 4 from J, leaving 8 bases between them. CDR3 region: CASSPGRYEQYF. In DNA form, the CDR3 reads TGTGCCAGCAGCCCCGGACGGTACGAGCAGTACTTC.

Concerning this clone: One end of the junction varies from germline; a read error may be responsible. This chain joins TRBV7-7 and TRBJ1-1; D is undetermined. This CDR3 comprises 13 residues. Germline-derived CDR1 and CDR2 are SSHAT and FNYEAQ (reference sequence). The CDR3 DNA sequence: TGTGCTAGCAGCTTAATCCTGAACACTGAAGCTTTCTTT. Protein: CASSLILNTEAFF.

The sample holds one count of this clone. The V call is TRBV9, the J call TRBJ2-1; D might be TRBD2 (5 bases). The CDR3 length is 15 residues. Germline CDR1 reads SGDLS; CDR2 reads YYNGEE. The germline V and J ends were trimmed by 7 bases and 6 bases, with 20 bases remaining between them. CDR3 coding DNA: TGTGCCAGCGGGCCCCGGCTAGCCTCACTCAATGAGCAGTTCTTC. It encodes CASGPRLASLNEQFF.

The chain has TRBV24-1 and TRBJ1-5; tentative D call: TRBD1 (6 bases). V was pared by 2 bases and J by 4 bases, with 14 bases between. In germline, CDR1 is KGHDR, CDR2 SFDVKD. This CDR3 is built from 16 residues. For the CDR3, the DNA is TGTGCCACCAGTGATTCACAGGGTAGCCTTAATCAGCCCCAGCATTTT. Its translation: CATSDSQGSLNQPQHF.

The V gene is TRBV9, the J gene TRBJ1-1; no definite D call. This CDR3 region has 13 residues. V was clipped by 0 bases and J by 2 bases, with 5 bases between them. The V gene's germline CDR1 is SGDLS and CDR2 YYNGEE. The CDR3 sequence: CASSVGPNTEAFF. The CDR3 bases are TGTGCCAGCAGCGTAGGACCCAACACTGAAGCTTTCTTT.

The chain has TRBV7-8 and TRBJ1-2; D gene uncertain. V gave up 1 base and J gave up 2 bases, with 2 bases separating them. The CDR3 contains 12 residues. Germline-derived CDR1 and CDR2 are SGHVS and FQNEAQ. This CDR3 reads CASSLGNYGYTF. The CDR3, as DNA: TGTGCCAGCAGCTTAGGAAACTATGGCTACACCTTC.

The CDR3: CASLRLGETEAFF. In DNA form, the CDR3 reads TGTGCCAGCCTTAGATTGGGGGAGACTGAAGCTTTCTTT. The genes are TRBV2 and TRBJ1-1; TRBD1 is a possible D gene (5 bases). The germline V gene has CDR1 SNHLY and CDR2 FYNNEI. V was cut by 8 bases and J by 5 bases, with 15 bases left in between. This CDR3 region has 13 residues.

V is TRBV6-5 and J is TRBJ1-5; unclear D gene. V was shortened by 7 bases and J by 3 bases, with 10 bases between the two germline ends. The CDR3 totals 13 residues. The germline V gene encodes CDR1 MNHEY and CDR2 SVGAGI. The CDR3 nucleotides are TGTGCCAGCACCCCCGGGAACAATCAGCCCCAGCATTTT. Translating gives CASTPGNNQPQHF.

This chain links TRBV7-2 with TRBJ1-2; 7 bases are a match to TRBD1. The CDR3 extends over 15 amino acids. The V gene's germline CDR1 is SGHTA and CDR2 FQGNSA. The V segment lost 5 bases and the J segment 2 bases; nucleotides outside the gene matches: 8. The CDR3 loop is CASSPGQQGNYGYTF. As DNA, the CDR3 is TGTGCCAGCAGCCCAGGCCAACAGGGGAACTATGGCTACACCTTC.